This T cell receptor (beta chain) appears in the sequencing data of a study of cytomegalovirus exposure and HLA in healthy donors (dated by TCRdb to about 2017). Turning to the overall study: According to an earlier analysis of 550 to 700 of the donors, about 179 million T cells yielded 90 million to 130 million unique TCR beta sequences and approximately 280 Gb of sequence data. The later analysis used no new phenotypic data to find candidate immune exposures, relying instead on TCR beta sequences and their occurrence across donors. To predict cytomegalovirus infection status, the study brought together high-throughput TCR immunosequencing, statistical association of individual TCRs with disease status, and machine learning. Because of strong linkage in the cohort, a few DR-DQ haplotypes were treated as single units for association and clustering. A later genetic analysis took genome-wide SNP genotypes for about 65% of the 666 donors and used that subset as a discovery cohort. The study aimed to test whether signatures of past pathogen exposure could be identified by cataloging public T cell receptors. Among the approximately 400 genotyped donors, about 83% belonged to the genetic ancestry cluster associated with self-reported Caucasian donors. An earlier analysis of some 500 of the donors applied high-throughput TCR beta sequencing to assess whether each TCR beta V gene segment acted as functional or pseudogenic. Among about 390 genotyped donors of the cohort, an average of about 240,000 unique TCR beta nucleotide sequences were sequenced per donor, around 18% of them non-productive. Donor age, sex, ethnicity and CMV serostatus were compiled alongside the repertoire data. To study patterns of TCR occurrence, a later analysis re-analyzed previously published TCR beta repertoires from 650 to 750 donors and added high-resolution HLA genotyping. Roughly 300 gigabases of sequencing data and 70 million to 100 million unique TCR sequences made up an early release that covered around 640 HLA-typed donors. The number of typed donors differed by locus: about 629-640 for A, B, C, DRB1 and DQB1; approximately 530 for DQA1; some 590 for DPA1; and approximately 450 for DPB1. Class I and class II HLA loci were covered by the typing at four-digit resolution. A separate validation cohort of more than 100 different subjects was used in addition to the approximately 700-subject first cohort. All discovery cohort repertoires had been generated on a single sequencing platform. Using immunosequencing, the study profiled T cell repertoires from about 650 subjects and related those repertoires to cytomegalovirus serostatus. Paper-wide results and their limitations: In a later analysis, several top co-occurrence clusters were reported to appear linked to parvovirus B19, influenza, CMV and Epstein-Barr virus. An earlier analysis of around 540 of the donors showed that most TCR beta V segments appeared in productive rearrangements either about 87% or about 30% of the time, which broadly matched IMGT annotations. A further reported finding was that TCR beta sequences accurately predicted the HLA-A and HLA-B alleles for most subjects in the first cohort. According to the authors, the approach could potentially be generalized to other disease states and immunological phenotypes. When HLA alleles, especially DR and DQ, strongly co-occurred, attributing TCR associations to individual alleles was difficult. V-gene and J-gene trimming of TCR beta chains was associated with a missense DCLRE1C variant in a later genetic analysis, and the association was replicated in an independent cohort. In a later analysis, HLA-associated TCR beta chains were found to be more clonally expanded and to have lower generation probabilities than equally common non-associated chains. Only TCR beta chains were sequenced in this cohort, and the absence of alpha or paired-chain data limited detectable features. The presence/absence analyses assumed that sequencing depth was roughly uniform across donors, and that assumption may not be true. The classifier was reported to diagnose cytomegalovirus status with high specificity and sensitivity in both the original and validation cohorts. The only immune exposure information available for the cohort was CMV serostatus. A few of the identified cytomegalovirus-associated TCR beta chains were confirmed in vitro to be specific for cytomegalovirus antigens. A cluster of highly shared sequence variants was judged likely to be a technical artifact of the sequencing pipeline. Because HLA typing was unavailable for some donors at each locus, only the typed subset was used in association tests. A later analysis associated 15,000 to 20,000 TCR beta sequences with specific HLA alleles at a false discovery rate of 0.05. Most TCR sequences were observed very rarely across donors, whereas some public TCRs were present in many individuals. Over 15 rarely observed V segments, including chromosome 9 orphons, were excluded from the earlier analysis of about 600 of the donors because counts were too low. The study listed approximately 160 TCR beta chains as associated with cytomegalovirus. A later analysis found that TCR association rates varied across HLA loci, with DRB1 alleles showing the most associated TCRs and HLA-C alleles the fewest. Correlated functional status among segregating V segments might reflect linkage disequilibrium, but an unknown experimental factor could not be ruled out. Most CMV-associated TCR beta chains appeared to be HLA-restricted in a later analysis, and the HLA associations seemed to be driven largely by CMV exposure. Because the 87-base-pair reads could not distinguish some IMGT-functional V segments, including TRBV6-2 and TRBV6-3, those segments were excluded. A later genetic analysis reported fewer N-insertions in productive TCRs among donors in an Asian-associated ancestry cluster than the roughly 640-donor mean.

The library was generated by the immunoSEQ multiplex PCR assay. For the multiplex PCR, a mixture combining 60 forward primers for TCR Vbeta segments and 13 reverse primers for TCR Jbeta segments was used. The CDR3 region of rearranged TCR beta genes was amplified from genomic DNA by a multiplex PCR assay. The amplified TCR beta libraries were sequenced on the Illumina HiSeq System as 87-base-pair reads. As for how the authors treated the data: In a later analysis, around 80 million unique TCR beta chains were counted across the approximately 640 repertoires, and around 10 million of these chains were shared by at least two donors. A nearest-neighbor algorithm error-corrected the raw reads and collapsed the reads into unique sequences, merging closely related sequences to remove PCR and sequencing errors. To assign V, D and J gene segments, CDR3 sequences were aligned to IMGT reference sequences. Each retained sequence needed at least a six-nucleotide match to both a V gene segment and a J gene segment. A rearrangement counted as productive if the CDR3 had no stop codons and remained in frame with V and J, and every other rearrangement counted as non-productive. Following IMGT convention, CDR3 was defined as the stretch from the second conserved V-encoded cysteine to the conserved J-encoded phenylalanine. Sequences without an unambiguous match to a single V gene segment were excluded from the earlier analysis of about 640 of the donors. An earlier analysis of 587 of the donors called V segments functional above 56.7% productive rearrangements and segregating when the between-donor standard deviation exceeded 5%. To diagnose cytomegalovirus status from the catalog of TCR beta chain sequences, a statistical classification framework was built. V and J gene assignment, in a later analysis, came from comparing TCR nucleotide sequences with IMGT/GENE-DB human TR gene sequences. The TCRdist pipeline was used in a later analysis to assign CDR3 sequences and most-parsimonious VDJ recombination scenarios. In a later analysis, each TCR beta chain was defined by its CDR3 amino acid sequence together with its V-gene family, and reads without a unique V-gene family were excluded. As a way to deal with suspected cross-contamination and a sequencing artifact, a later analysis dropped 500 to 700 nucleotide sequences that were highly shared and had low generation probability. For each public chain, a later analysis derived a clonal expansion index from normalized ranks of inferred template counts within each repertoire. A later analysis computed generation probabilities with a VDJ recombination model fitted to out-of-frame rearrangements, and checked the results against IGoR. In a later analysis, hypergeometric tests were used to score TCR-TCR, TCR-HLA and TCR-CMV co-occurrence, with a repertoire-size bias correction applied to TCR pairs. A later analysis estimated false discovery rates by permuting HLA or CMV assignments 20 times. A later analysis grouped co-occurring TCRs with DBSCAN, adding TCRdist sequence similarity when clustering within HLA-allele-positive subsets. Repertoires with fewer than 30,000 or more than 120,000 public chains were left out of co-occurrence clustering, as were about 5 repertoires with anomalous nucleotide sharing. TCRdb holds this immuneACCESS table with in-frame rearrangements only. Some clones are missing; in checked studies, unresolved V genes explain under half, and the rest has no known cause. That table furnishes V, J and clone size, whereas the DNA furnished D and trimming. The sample table contains just under 250,000 clones; only one count was recorded for roughly 80% of them. The top ten hold approximately 5.3% of the sample.

CDR1 and CDR2, per the germline V gene, are SGHRS and YFSETQ. Germline trimming: 0 bases from V, 6 bases from J; junction bases outside gene matches: 6. The CDR3 contains 15 residues, cysteine and phenylalanine counted. The CDR3 DNA has 45 bases and is translated from base 1. The cohort was made up of about 610 healthy bone marrow donors. Cohort members were all nominally healthy when sampled, although unrecorded immune exposures were likely present. The donor was CMV seropositive and was included in the group of some 290 seropositive cohort members. A peripheral blood sample was provided by each donor, and peripheral blood mononuclear cells were used for TCR beta sequencing. The Qiagen DNeasy Blood Extraction Kit was used to extract genomic DNA from the blood cell samples. A word on this clone: This receptor's antigen is unknown. Base-call qualities are not available, and no considerably larger clone is one nucleotide away.

The chain was built from TRBV5-1 and TRBJ2-3, and 8 junctional nucleotides match TRBD2. The sample was PBMCs. This sequence originates from a woman in her thirties or forties in good health and CMV-seropositive. The CDR3 protein is CASSLAGTSGDTQYF. The DNA reads as follows: TGCGCCAGCAGCTTGGCCGGGACTAGTGGGGATACGCAGTATTTT.